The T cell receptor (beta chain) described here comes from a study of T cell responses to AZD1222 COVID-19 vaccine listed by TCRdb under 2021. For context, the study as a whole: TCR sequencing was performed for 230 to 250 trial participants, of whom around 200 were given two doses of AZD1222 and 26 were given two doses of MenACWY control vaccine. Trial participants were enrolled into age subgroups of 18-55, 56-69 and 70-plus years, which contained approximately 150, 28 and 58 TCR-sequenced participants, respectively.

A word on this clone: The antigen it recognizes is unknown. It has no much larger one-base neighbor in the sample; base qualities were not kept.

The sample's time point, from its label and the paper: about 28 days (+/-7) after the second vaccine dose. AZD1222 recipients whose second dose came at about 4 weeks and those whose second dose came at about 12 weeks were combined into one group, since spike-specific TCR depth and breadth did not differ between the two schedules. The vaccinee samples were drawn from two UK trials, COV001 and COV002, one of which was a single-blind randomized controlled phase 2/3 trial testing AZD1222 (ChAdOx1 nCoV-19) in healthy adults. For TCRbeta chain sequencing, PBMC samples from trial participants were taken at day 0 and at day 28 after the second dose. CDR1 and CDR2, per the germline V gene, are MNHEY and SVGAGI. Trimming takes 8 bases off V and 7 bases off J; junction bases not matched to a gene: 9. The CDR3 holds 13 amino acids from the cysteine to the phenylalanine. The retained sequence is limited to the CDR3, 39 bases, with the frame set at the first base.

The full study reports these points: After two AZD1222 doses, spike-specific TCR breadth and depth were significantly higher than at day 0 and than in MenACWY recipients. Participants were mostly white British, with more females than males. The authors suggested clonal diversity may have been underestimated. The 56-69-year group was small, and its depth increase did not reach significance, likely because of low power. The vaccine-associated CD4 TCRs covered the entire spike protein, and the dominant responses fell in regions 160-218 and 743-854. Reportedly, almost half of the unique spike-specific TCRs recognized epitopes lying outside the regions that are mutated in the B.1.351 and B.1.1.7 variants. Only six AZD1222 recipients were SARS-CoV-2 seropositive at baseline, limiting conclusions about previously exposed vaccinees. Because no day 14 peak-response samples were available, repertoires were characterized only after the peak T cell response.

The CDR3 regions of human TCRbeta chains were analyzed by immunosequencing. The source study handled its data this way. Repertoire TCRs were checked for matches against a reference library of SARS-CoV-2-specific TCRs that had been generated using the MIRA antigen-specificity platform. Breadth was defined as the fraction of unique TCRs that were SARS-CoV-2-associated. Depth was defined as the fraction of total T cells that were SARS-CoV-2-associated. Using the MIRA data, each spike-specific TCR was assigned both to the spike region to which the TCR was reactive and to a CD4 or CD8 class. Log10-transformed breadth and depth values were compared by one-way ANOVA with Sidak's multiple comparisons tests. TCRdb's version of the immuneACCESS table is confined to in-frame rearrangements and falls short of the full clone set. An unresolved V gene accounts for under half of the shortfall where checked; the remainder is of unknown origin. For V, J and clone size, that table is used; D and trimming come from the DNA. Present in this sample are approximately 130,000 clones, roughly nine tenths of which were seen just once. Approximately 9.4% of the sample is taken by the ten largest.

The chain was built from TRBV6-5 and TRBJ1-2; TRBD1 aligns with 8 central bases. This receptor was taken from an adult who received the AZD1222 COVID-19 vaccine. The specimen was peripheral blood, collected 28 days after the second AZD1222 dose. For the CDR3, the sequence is CASGQTGVTGYTF. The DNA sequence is TGTGCCAGCGGTCAGACAGGGGTAACTGGCTACACCTTC.